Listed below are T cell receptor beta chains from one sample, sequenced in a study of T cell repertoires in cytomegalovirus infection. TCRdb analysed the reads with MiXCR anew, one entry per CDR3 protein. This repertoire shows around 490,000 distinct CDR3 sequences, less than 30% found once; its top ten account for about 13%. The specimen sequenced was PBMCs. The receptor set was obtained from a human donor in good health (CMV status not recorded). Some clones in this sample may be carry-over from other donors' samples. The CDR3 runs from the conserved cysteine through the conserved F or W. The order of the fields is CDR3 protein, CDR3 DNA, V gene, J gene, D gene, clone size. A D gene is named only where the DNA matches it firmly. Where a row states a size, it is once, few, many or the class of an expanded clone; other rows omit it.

CDR3 protein: CASLNREVGTEAFF; CDR3 DNA: TGTGCCAGCCTAAACAGGGAGGTGGGCACTGAAGCTTTCTTT; V gene: TRBV12-3/TRBV12-4; J gene: TRBJ1-1; D gene: -; clone size: -
CDR3 protein: CASRDHRILDTEAFF; CDR3 DNA: TGTGCCAGTAGGGATCACAGGATTCTGGACACTGAAGCTTTCTTT; V gene: TRBV19; J gene: TRBJ1-1; D gene: -; clone size: few
CDR3 protein: CASSLAGVWQPQHF; CDR3 DNA: TGTGCCAGCAGTTTGGCGGGAGTATGGCAGCCCCAGCATTTT; V gene: TRBV12-3/TRBV12-4; J gene: TRBJ1-5; D gene: -; clone size: few
CDR3 protein: CASGDAYRGRKTQYF; CDR3 DNA: TGCGCCAGCGGGGACGCTTACAGGGGAAGGAAGACCCAGTACTTC; V gene: TRBV5-1; J gene: TRBJ2-5; D gene: TRBD1; clone size: few
CDR3 protein: CATSDSPGEEQYF; CDR3 DNA: TGTGCCACCTCCGACAGTCCCGGTGAGGAGCAGTACTTC; V gene: TRBV28; J gene: TRBJ2-7; D gene: -; clone size: few
CDR3 protein: CASSKAGAANEKLFF; CDR3 DNA: TGTGCCAGCAGCAAAGCGGGGGCTGCTAATGAAAAACTGTTTTTT; V gene: TRBV7-2; J gene: TRBJ1-4; D gene: -; clone size: many
CDR3 protein: CASSLLAGIWSDTQYF; CDR3 DNA: TGTGCCAGCAGCCTACTAGCGGGAATTTGGTCAGATACGCAGTATTTT; V gene: TRBV7-2; J gene: TRBJ2-3; D gene: TRBD2; clone size: many
CDR3 protein: CSVEDSGTGNQPQHF; CDR3 DNA: TGCAGCGTTGAAGATTCGGGGACGGGCAATCAGCCCCAGCATTTT; V gene: TRBV29-1; J gene: TRBJ1-5; D gene: -; clone size: few
CDR3 protein: CASSSIGSFGEQFF; CDR3 DNA: TGTGCCAGCAGCTCTATCGGGAGTTTCGGTGAGCAGTTCTTC; V gene: TRBV7-2; J gene: TRBJ2-1; D gene: -; clone size: many
CDR3 protein: CASSNLADNEQFF; CDR3 DNA: TGTGCCAGTAGTAATCTAGCGGACAATGAGCAGTTCTTC; V gene: TRBV19; J gene: TRBJ2-1; D gene: TRBD2; clone size: -
CDR3 protein: CASSQHGQNEKLFF; CDR3 DNA: TGCGCCAGCAGCCAACACGGACAGAATGAAAAACTGTTTTTT; V gene: TRBV4-1; J gene: TRBJ1-4; D gene: -; clone size: many
CDR3 protein: CSAFIYSTDTQYF; CDR3 DNA: TGCAGTGCCTTCATATATAGCACAGATACGCAGTATTTT; V gene: TRBV20-1; J gene: TRBJ2-3; D gene: -; clone size: few
CDR3 protein: CASSGDRGYNEQFF; CDR3 DNA: TGTGCCAGCAGCGGAGACAGGGGCTACAATGAGCAGTTCTTC; V gene: TRBV5-6; J gene: TRBJ2-1; D gene: TRBD1; clone size: -
CDR3 protein: CASSPSSGYYEQYF; CDR3 DNA: TGTGCCAGCAGCCCTTCTAGCGGGTACTACGAGCAGTACTTC; V gene: TRBV28; J gene: TRBJ2-7; D gene: TRBD2; clone size: few
CDR3 protein: CSVRGQMTNTGELFF; CDR3 DNA: TGCAGCGTTCGGGGGCAGATGACTAACACCGGGGAGCTGTTTTTT; V gene: TRBV29-1; J gene: TRBJ2-2; D gene: -; clone size: few
CDR3 protein: CASEGDSPPTQYNEQFF; CDR3 DNA: TGTGCCAGCGAAGGAGACAGCCCACCCACCCAATACAATGAGCAGTTCTTC; V gene: TRBV28; J gene: TRBJ2-1; D gene: -; clone size: once
CDR3 protein: CASSLEGGAISPLHF; CDR3 DNA: TGTGCCAGCAGCCTCGAAGGGGGGGCCATTTCACCCCTCCACTTT; V gene: TRBV7-2; J gene: TRBJ1-6; D gene: -; clone size: many
CDR3 protein: CAISESQGTTGELFF; CDR3 DNA: TGTGCCATCAGTGAGTCACAGGGCACCACCGGGGAGCTGTTTTTT; V gene: TRBV10-3; J gene: TRBJ2-2; D gene: -; clone size: few
CDR3 protein: CASSYGAGPTAGQPQHF; CDR3 DNA: TGTGCCAGCAGTTACGGGGCGGGACCTACTGCGGGTCAGCCCCAGCATTTT; V gene: TRBV6-6; J gene: TRBJ1-5; D gene: -; clone size: -
CDR3 protein: CASSQDGGTDTQYF; CDR3 DNA: TGCGCCAGCAGCCAAGATGGGGGGACAGATACGCAGTATTTT; V gene: TRBV4-1; J gene: TRBJ2-3; D gene: -; clone size: -
CDR3 protein: CASSAGLADQETQYF; CDR3 DNA: TGTGCCAGCAGCGCGGGACTAGCGGATCAAGAGACCCAGTACTTC; V gene: TRBV9; J gene: TRBJ2-5; D gene: TRBD2; clone size: -
CDR3 protein: CASSQDARGRSPLHF; CDR3 DNA: TGCGCCAGCAGCCAAGACGCCAGGGGGCGTTCACCCCTCCACTTT; V gene: TRBV4-3; J gene: TRBJ1-6; D gene: TRBD1; clone size: -
CDR3 protein: CASSLERRTEAFF; CDR3 DNA: TGTGCCAGCAGTCTAGAACGTCGGACTGAAGCTTTCTTT; V gene: TRBV6-2/TRBV6-3; J gene: TRBJ1-1; D gene: -; clone size: -
CDR3 protein: CASSGGLAGATDTQYF; CDR3 DNA: TGTGCCAGCAGTGGGGGACTAGCGGGAGCAACAGATACGCAGTATTTT; V gene: TRBV27; J gene: TRBJ2-3; D gene: TRBD2; clone size: -
CDR3 protein: CSATRGTSGSLRYEQYF; CDR3 DNA: TGCAGTGCTACAAGGGGGACTAGCGGGAGTTTGAGGTACGAGCAGTACTTC; V gene: TRBV20-1; J gene: TRBJ2-7; D gene: TRBD2; clone size: -
CDR3 protein: CASSEPETQYF; CDR3 DNA: TGTGCCAGCAGCGAACCTGAGACCCAGTACTTC; V gene: TRBV11-2; J gene: TRBJ2-5; D gene: -; clone size: -
CDR3 protein: CASSHRQGAGAEAFF; CDR3 DNA: TGTGCCAGCAGCCATAGACAGGGAGCAGGGGCTGAAGCTTTCTTT; V gene: TRBV27; J gene: TRBJ1-1; D gene: TRBD1; clone size: -
CDR3 protein: CASSQKTQETQYF; CDR3 DNA: TGTGCCAGTAGCCAGAAAACCCAAGAGACCCAGTACTTC; V gene: TRBV19; J gene: TRBJ2-5; D gene: -; clone size: few
CDR3 protein: CASSFGGAETQYF; CDR3 DNA: TGTGCTAGCAGCTTTGGAGGTGCGGAGACCCAGTACTTC; V gene: TRBV7-7; J gene: TRBJ2-5; D gene: -; clone size: many
CDR3 protein: CASSLTTGGIDTQYF; CDR3 DNA: TGTGCCAGCAGCTTAACGACAGGGGGCATAGATACGCAGTATTTT; V gene: TRBV7-3; J gene: TRBJ2-3; D gene: TRBD1; clone size: -
CDR3 protein: CASSLRTRGGNTIYF; CDR3 DNA: TGTGCCAGCAGCTTACGGACAAGAGGGGGAAACACCATATATTTT; V gene: TRBV11-2; J gene: TRBJ1-3; D gene: -; clone size: -
CDR3 protein: CASSSIRDGYGYTF; CDR3 DNA: TGTGCCAGCAGCTCAATCCGGGACGGCTATGGCTACACCTTC; V gene: TRBV7-9; J gene: TRBJ1-2; D gene: -; clone size: -
CDR3 protein: CASSLMRARMGTDTQYF; CDR3 DNA: TGTGCCAGCAGCTTAATGCGTGCCAGAATGGGCACAGATACGCAGTATTTT; V gene: TRBV7-6; J gene: TRBJ2-3; D gene: -; clone size: -
CDR3 protein: CASSLGAGTRHEQFF; CDR3 DNA: TGTGCCAGCAGCTTGGGAGCGGGGACGCGACATGAGCAGTTCTTC; V gene: TRBV11-2; J gene: TRBJ2-1; D gene: TRBD2; clone size: -
CDR3 protein: CASSYFGVRMIFWF; CDR3 DNA: TGTGCCAGCAGTTATTTCGGGGTACGGATGATTTTCTGGTTC; V gene: TRBV6-2/TRBV6-3; J gene: TRBJ2-1; D gene: -; clone size: few
CDR3 protein: CASSQGRTGWNEQFF; CDR3 DNA: TGTGCCAGCAGCCAAGGCCGGACAGGTTGGAATGAGCAGTTCTTC; V gene: TRBV4-2; J gene: TRBJ2-1; D gene: TRBD1; clone size: -
CDR3 protein: CAAAGAVSGANVLTF; CDR3 DNA: TGTGCTGCCGCGGGGGCCGTTTCTGGGGCCAACGTCCTGACTTTC; V gene: TRBV27; J gene: TRBJ2-6; D gene: -; clone size: few